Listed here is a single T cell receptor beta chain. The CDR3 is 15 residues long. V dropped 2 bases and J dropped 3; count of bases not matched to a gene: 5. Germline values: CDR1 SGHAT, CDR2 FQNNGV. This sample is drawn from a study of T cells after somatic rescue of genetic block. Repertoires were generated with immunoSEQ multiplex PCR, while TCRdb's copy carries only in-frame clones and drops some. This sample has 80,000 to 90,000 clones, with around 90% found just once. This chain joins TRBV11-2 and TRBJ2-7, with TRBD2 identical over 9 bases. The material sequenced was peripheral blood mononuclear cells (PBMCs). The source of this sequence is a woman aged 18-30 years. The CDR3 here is CASSLSSGTFYEQYF. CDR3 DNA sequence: TGTGCCAGCAGCTTATCTAGCGGGACATTCTACGAGCAGTACTTC.